The rows below give T cell receptor beta chains drawn from one sample of a study of blood T cell repertoires in COVID-19. Profiling relied on immunoSEQ multiplex PCR, and the TCRdb table lists in-frame clones only, not all of them. The sample has roughly 140,000 clones, 75% to 85% seen once. Sequenced: peripheral blood. Receptor source: a human donor with acute or convalescent COVID-19. The donor label of this sample is uncertain. The CDR3 runs from the conserved cysteine through the conserved F or W. The D gene is left open where the match is weak. Size is stated for part of the rows, as once, few or many counts, or as a class when the clone is expanded.

D: .; size: .; J: TRBJ1-5; V: TRBV5-6; CDR3: CASSLGGLRGNQPQHF; DNA: TGTGCCAGCAGCTTGGGTGGACTGAGGGGCAATCAGCCCCAGCATTTT
D: TRBD1; size: .; J: TRBJ2-7; V: TRBV13; CDR3: CASSLGQGVEQYF; DNA: TGTGCCAGCAGCTTAGGGCAGGGGGTCGAGCAGTACTTC
D: .; size: .; J: TRBJ1-5; V: TRBV6-4; CDR3: CASSLEPGSQPQHF; DNA: TGTGCCAGCAGCCTTGAGCCCGGGAGTCAGCCCCAGCATTTT
D: .; size: once; J: TRBJ2-1; V: TRBV11-2; CDR3: CASSLGTNEQFF; DNA: TGTGCCAGCAGCTTAGGGACTAATGAGCAGTTCTTC
D: .; size: .; J: TRBJ2-1; V: TRBV9; CDR3: CASSPSGLTYNEQFF; DNA: TGTGCCAGCAGCCCCTCCGGACTAACCTACAATGAGCAGTTCTTC
D: TRBD1; size: .; J: TRBJ1-2; V: TRBV6-1; CDR3: CASSEKRQGTGGRYGYTF; DNA: TGTGCCAGCAGTGAAAAGAGGCAGGGGACAGGGGGCCGTTATGGCTACACCTTC
D: .; size: once; J: TRBJ2-5; V: TRBV21-1; CDR3: CASSKAEGGETQYF; DNA: TGTGCCAGCAGCAAAGCTGAAGGGGGAGAGACCCAGTACTTC
D: TRBD1; size: .; J: TRBJ1-2; V: TRBV29-1; CDR3: CSVLPGTGGYGYTF; DNA: TGCAGCGTATTACCCGGGACAGGGGGGTATGGCTACACCTTC
D: TRBD2; size: many; J: TRBJ2-2; V: TRBV19; CDR3: CASSSGLAGTNTGELFF; DNA: TGTGCCAGTAGTTCGGGACTAGCGGGGACGAACACCGGGGAGCTGTTTTTT
D: .; size: once; J: TRBJ1-2; V: TRBV2; CDR3: CASSGTHREGYTF; DNA: TGTGCCAGCAGTGGTACCCACAGGGAAGGCTACACCTTC
D: TRBD1; size: many; J: TRBJ2-3; V: TRBV2; CDR3: CAGERGQGPADTQYF; DNA: TGTGCCGGGGAGAGGGGACAGGGGCCGGCAGATACGCAGTATTTT
D: TRBD1; size: .; J: TRBJ2-3; V: TRBV5-1; CDR3: CASSPGQSTDTQYF; DNA: TGCGCCAGCAGCCCGGGACAGAGCACAGATACGCAGTATTTT
D: TRBD1; size: .; J: TRBJ1-1; V: TRBV6-5; CDR3: CASSRQGNTEAFF; DNA: TGTGCCAGCAGTAGACAGGGAAACACTGAAGCTTTCTTT
D: .; size: .; J: TRBJ1-2; V: TRBV2; CDR3: CASSGVLARGYTF; DNA: TGTGCCAGCAGTGGAGTTCTCGCCCGCGGCTACACCTTC
D: TRBD1; size: .; J: TRBJ1-1; V: TRBV4-1; CDR3: CASSPQGTGGDAFF; DNA: TGCGCCAGCAGCCCCCAAGGGACAGGGGGGGATGCTTTCTTT
D: .; size: once; J: TRBJ1-1; V: TRBV12-5; CDR3: CASGFGVNTEAFF; DNA: TGTGCTAGTGGTTTCGGGGTTAACACTGAAGCTTTCTTT
D: TRBD1; size: .; J: TRBJ2-2; V: TRBV29-1; CDR3: CSVRTGPNTGELFF; DNA: TGCAGCGTTCGGACAGGCCCGAACACCGGGGAGCTGTTTTTT
D: TRBD1; size: .; J: TRBJ1-1; V: TRBV2; CDR3: CASNSDRTNTEAFF; DNA: TGTGCCAGCAATTCGGACAGGACGAACACTGAAGCTTTCTTT
D: .; size: .; J: TRBJ2-7; V: TRBV11-2; CDR3: CASSLGGSPYEQYF; DNA: TGTGCCAGCAGCTTAGGCGGAAGCCCCTACGAGCAGTACTTC
D: .; size: .; J: TRBJ2-7; V: TRBV13; CDR3: CASSFPHTHEQYF; DNA: TGTGCCAGCAGCTTTCCCCACACACACGAGCAGTACTTC
D: .; size: .; J: TRBJ2-3; V: TRBV21-1; CDR3: CASSKVGVAGGHQDTQYF; DNA: TGTGCCAGCAGCAAAGTAGGTGTAGCGGGGGGGCATCAAGATACGCAGTATTTT
D: TRBD1; size: .; J: TRBJ1-5; V: TRBV24-1; CDR3: CATSDQTGGVQPQHF; DNA: TGTGCCACCAGTGACCAGACAGGGGGCGTTCAGCCCCAGCATTTT
D: .; size: .; J: TRBJ1-1; V: TRBV4-1; CDR3: CASSLLKGQMNTEAFF; DNA: TGCGCCAGCAGCCTTTTAAAGGGGCAGATGAACACTGAAGCTTTCTTT
D: TRBD1; size: .; J: TRBJ2-3; V: TRBV5-6; CDR3: CASSTPGQGMTDTQYF; DNA: TGTGCCAGCAGCACGCCGGGACAGGGGATGACAGATACGCAGTATTTT
D: .; size: .; J: TRBJ2-2; V: TRBV5-6; CDR3: CASSFPTGGELFF; DNA: TGTGCCAGCAGCTTCCCCACGGGCGGGGAGCTGTTTTTT
D: TRBD1; size: .; J: TRBJ2-1; V: TRBV29-1; CDR3: CSVNGQGARNEQFF; DNA: TGCAGCGTTAACGGACAGGGGGCGCGAAATGAGCAGTTCTTC
D: .; size: few; J: TRBJ1-4; V: TRBV5-6; CDR3: CASSLYPAANEKLFF; DNA: TGTGCCAGCAGCTTGTATCCGGCGGCTAATGAAAAACTGTTTTTT
D: .; size: once; J: TRBJ1-2; V: TRBV7-8; CDR3: CASSLGSYGYTF; DNA: TGTGCCAGCAGTTTGGGCTCCTATGGCTACACCTTC
D: .; size: few; J: TRBJ1-5; V: TRBV6-5; CDR3: CASSLEGFSNQPQHF; DNA: TGTGCCAGCAGCTTGGAGGGATTTAGCAATCAGCCCCAGCATTTT
D: TRBD1; size: .; J: TRBJ1-1; V: TRBV5-6; CDR3: CASTEGQGFTEAFF; DNA: TGTGCCAGCACTGAAGGACAGGGATTCACTGAAGCTTTCTTT
D: TRBD1; size: .; J: TRBJ2-6; V: TRBV18; CDR3: CASSSFIGQAYSGANVLTF; DNA: TGTGCCAGCTCATCCTTTATCGGACAGGCGTACTCTGGGGCCAACGTCCTGACTTTC
D: TRBD2; size: .; J: TRBJ2-2; V: TRBV5-1; CDR3: CASSLFSGGNTGELFF; DNA: TGCGCCAGCAGCTTGTTTTCGGGGGGGAACACCGGGGAGCTGTTTTTT
D: .; size: .; J: TRBJ1-1; V: TRBV15; CDR3: CATSRDRPGASAFF; DNA: TGTGCCACCAGCAGAGATAGGCCAGGGGCGTCGGCTTTCTTT
D: .; size: .; J: TRBJ2-3; V: TRBV5-6; CDR3: CASSPGPTLADSPDTQYF; DNA: TGTGCCAGCAGCCCGGGTCCTACTCTAGCAGATAGCCCAGATACGCAGTATTTT
D: .; size: .; J: TRBJ1-1; V: TRBV5-4; CDR3: CASSFQGGTEAFF; DNA: TGTGCCAGCAGCTTTCAGGGTGGCACTGAAGCTTTCTTT
D: .; size: .; J: TRBJ1-3; V: TRBV30; CDR3: CAWSGAGAGNTIYF; DNA: TGTGCCTGGAGTGGAGCAGGGGCTGGAAACACCATATATTTT
D: TRBD1; size: once; J: TRBJ1-2; V: TRBV6-4; CDR3: CASGPTGKGGYTF; DNA: TGTGCCAGCGGACCGACAGGGAAGGGGGGCTACACCTTC
D: TRBD1; size: .; J: TRBJ1-5; V: TRBV24-1; CDR3: CATSDRTGGGQPQHF; DNA: TGTGCCACCAGTGACCGTACAGGGGGCGGTCAGCCCCAGCATTTT
D: TRBD1; size: once; J: TRBJ1-1; V: TRBV5-6; CDR3: CASSWGTGEPFF; DNA: TGTGCCAGCAGCTGGGGGACAGGGGAACCTTTCTTT
D: .; size: once; J: TRBJ2-3; V: TRBV5-5; CDR3: CAVSGFTDTQYF; DNA: TGTGCCGTCTCGGGTTTCACAGATACGCAGTATTTT
D: .; size: .; J: TRBJ2-3; V: TRBV11-3; CDR3: CASRRDGTDTQYF; DNA: TGTGCCAGCAGGCGGGACGGGACGGATACGCAGTATTTT
D: TRBD2; size: .; J: TRBJ2-4; V: TRBV3-1/TRBV3-2; CDR3: CASSQPTGTSRRGNIQYF; DNA: TGTGCCAGCAGCCAACCGACCGGGACTAGCAGGCGGGGGAACATTCAGTACTTC
D: TRBD1; size: once; J: TRBJ2-5; V: TRBV9; CDR3: CASSVQQGQGKETQYF; DNA: TGTGCCAGCAGCGTTCAACAAGGACAGGGGAAAGAGACCCAGTACTTC
D: TRBD1; size: once; J: TRBJ2-2; V: TRBV10-3; CDR3: CAISESWTGMGTGELFF; DNA: TGTGCCATCAGTGAGTCGTGGACAGGGATGGGCACCGGGGAGCTGTTTTTT
D: .; size: once; J: TRBJ1-6; V: TRBV14; CDR3: CASSQESYNSPLHF; DNA: TGTGCCAGCAGCCAAGAAAGCTACAATTCACCCCTCCACTTT
D: .; size: .; J: TRBJ2-2; V: TRBV2; CDR3: CASNLAGTGELFF; DNA: TGTGCCAGCAACCTGGCAGGGACCGGGGAGCTGTTTTTT
D: .; size: .; J: TRBJ1-1; V: TRBV19; CDR3: CASSMGGSGAFF; DNA: TGTGCCAGTAGTATGGGAGGGAGTGGAGCTTTCTTT
D: .; size: .; J: TRBJ1-1; V: TRBV29-1; CDR3: CSVRPGVVNTEAFF; DNA: TGCAGCGTCCGCCCCGGGGTAGTGAACACTGAAGCTTTCTTT
D: TRBD1; size: .; J: TRBJ2-7; V: TRBV9; CDR3: CASSGWDSHEQYF; DNA: TGTGCCAGCAGCGGTTGGGACAGCCACGAGCAGTACTTC
D: .; size: .; J: TRBJ2-7; V: TRBV10-3; CDR3: CAIRPDSSYEQYF; DNA: TGTGCCATCAGACCCGACAGTTCCTACGAGCAGTACTTC
D: TRBD1; size: few; J: TRBJ1-1; V: TRBV18; CDR3: CASSPTGANTEAFF; DNA: TGTGCCAGCTCACCGACAGGGGCGAACACTGAAGCTTTCTTT
D: .; size: .; J: TRBJ2-3; V: TRBV11-1; CDR3: CASSPDPGADTQYF; DNA: TGTGCCAGCAGCCCCGACCCGGGGGCAGATACGCAGTATTTT
D: TRBD1; size: .; J: TRBJ1-1; V: TRBV6-6; CDR3: CASSYPQGRAFF; DNA: TGTGCCAGCAGTTACCCACAGGGGCGAGCTTTCTTT